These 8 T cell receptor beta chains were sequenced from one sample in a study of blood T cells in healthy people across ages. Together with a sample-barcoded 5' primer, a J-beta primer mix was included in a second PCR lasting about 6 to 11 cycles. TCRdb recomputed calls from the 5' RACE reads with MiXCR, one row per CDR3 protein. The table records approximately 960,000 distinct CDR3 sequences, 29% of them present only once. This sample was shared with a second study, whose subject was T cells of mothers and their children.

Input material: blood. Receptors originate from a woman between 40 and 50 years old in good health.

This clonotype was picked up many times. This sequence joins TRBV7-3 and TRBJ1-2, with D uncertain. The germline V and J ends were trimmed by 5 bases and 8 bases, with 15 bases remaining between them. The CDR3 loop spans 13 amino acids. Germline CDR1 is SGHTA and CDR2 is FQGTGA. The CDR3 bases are TGTGCCAGCAGCCCAGTGGCCGCCGCCGGCTACACCTTC. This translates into CASSPVAAAGYTF.

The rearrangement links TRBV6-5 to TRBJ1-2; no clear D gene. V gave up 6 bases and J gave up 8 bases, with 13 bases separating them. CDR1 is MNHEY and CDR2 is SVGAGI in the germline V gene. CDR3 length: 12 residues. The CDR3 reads CASRSGLVGYTF. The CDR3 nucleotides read TGTGCCAGCAGGTCCGGGCTTGTAGGCTACACCTTC.

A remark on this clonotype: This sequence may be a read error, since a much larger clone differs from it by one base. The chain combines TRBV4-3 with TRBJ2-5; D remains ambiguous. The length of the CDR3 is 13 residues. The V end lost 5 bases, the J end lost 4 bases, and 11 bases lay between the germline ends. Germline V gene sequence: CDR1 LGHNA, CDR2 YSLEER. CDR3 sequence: CASSEGFGETQYF. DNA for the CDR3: TGCGCCAGCAGCGAAGGGTTTGGAGAGACCCAGTACTTC.

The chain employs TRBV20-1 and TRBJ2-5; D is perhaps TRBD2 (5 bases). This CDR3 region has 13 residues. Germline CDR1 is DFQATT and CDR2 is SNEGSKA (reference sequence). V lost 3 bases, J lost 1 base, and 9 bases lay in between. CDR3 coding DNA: TGCAGTGCTAGTTTAGCGAGCCAAGAGACCCAGTACTTC. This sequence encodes CSASLASQETQYF.

In nucleotides, the CDR3 is TGTGCCAGCAGCCCCCCGCTGGGAGGCGGGGGGACAAAACTGTTTTTT. Amino acid sequence: CASSPPLGGGGTKLFF. V is TRBV7-2 and J is TRBJ1-4; possible D gene TRBD1, 5 bases. Looked up from germline, CDR1 is SGHTA and CDR2 is FQGNSA. This CDR3 comprises 16 residues. Trimming took 5 bases from V and 10 from J, leaving 23 bases between them.

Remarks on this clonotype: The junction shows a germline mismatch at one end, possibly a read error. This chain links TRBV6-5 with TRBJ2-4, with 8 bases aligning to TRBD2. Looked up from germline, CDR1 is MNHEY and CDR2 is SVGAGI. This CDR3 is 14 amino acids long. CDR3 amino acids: CAGSYGGGTKEQYF. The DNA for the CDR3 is TGTGCCGGCAGTTATGGCGGGGGGACGAAAGAGCAGTACTTC.

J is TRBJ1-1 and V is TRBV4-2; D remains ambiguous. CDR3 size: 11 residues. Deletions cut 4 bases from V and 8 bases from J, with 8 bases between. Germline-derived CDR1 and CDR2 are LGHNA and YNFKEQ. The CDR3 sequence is CASSPTVEAFF. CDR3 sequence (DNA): TGTGCCAGCAGCCCAACAGTAGAAGCTTTCTTT.

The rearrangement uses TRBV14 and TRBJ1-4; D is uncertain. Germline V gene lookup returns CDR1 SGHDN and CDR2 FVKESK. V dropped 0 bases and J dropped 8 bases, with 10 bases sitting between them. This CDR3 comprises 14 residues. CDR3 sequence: CASSQELWPEKLFF. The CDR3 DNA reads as TGTGCCAGCAGCCAAGAACTGTGGCCCGAAAAACTGTTTTTT. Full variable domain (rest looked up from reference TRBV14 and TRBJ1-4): EAGVTQFPSHSVIEKGQTVTLRCDPISGHDNLYWYRRVMGKEIKFLLHFVKESKQDESGMPNNRFLAERTGGTYSTLKVQPAELEDSGVYFCASSQELWPEKLFFGSGTQLSVL.